The T cell receptor (beta chain) described here comes from a study of immune cell composition in non-small cell lung cancer. Regarding the study as a whole: TIL tumour reactivity correlated with maximal tumour-associated clone frequency in adenocarcinoma. Lung squamous cell carcinoma tumours had significantly higher top 10 clone scores and productive clonality than lung adenocarcinoma. Clones >0.5% enriched in tumour were rarer in adenocarcinoma (about 33%) than squamous (roughly 75%). No significant correlation existed between pack-years smoked and tumour clonality.

About this clone itself: The target antigen is unknown.

The CDR3 length is 14 residues. Germline CDR1 is SGHNT and CDR2 is YYREEE (reference sequence). V was shortened by 3 bases and J by 3 bases, with 11 bases between the two germline ends. Generated by immunoSEQ multiplex PCR, the TCRdb table keeps only in-frame clones and is missing some. The sample includes about 3,700 clones, 65% to 80% seen only once; the top ten take over 6.5%. V gene TRBV5-4 combines with J gene TRBJ2-3, with D unresolved. The source is a human donor with non-small cell lung cancer. The sample taken for sequencing was lung tumor tissue. CDR3 in amino acids: CASSSLTRTDTQYF. CDR3 nucleotide sequence: TGTGCCAGCAGCTCCCTTACGAGGACAGATACGCAGTATTTT.